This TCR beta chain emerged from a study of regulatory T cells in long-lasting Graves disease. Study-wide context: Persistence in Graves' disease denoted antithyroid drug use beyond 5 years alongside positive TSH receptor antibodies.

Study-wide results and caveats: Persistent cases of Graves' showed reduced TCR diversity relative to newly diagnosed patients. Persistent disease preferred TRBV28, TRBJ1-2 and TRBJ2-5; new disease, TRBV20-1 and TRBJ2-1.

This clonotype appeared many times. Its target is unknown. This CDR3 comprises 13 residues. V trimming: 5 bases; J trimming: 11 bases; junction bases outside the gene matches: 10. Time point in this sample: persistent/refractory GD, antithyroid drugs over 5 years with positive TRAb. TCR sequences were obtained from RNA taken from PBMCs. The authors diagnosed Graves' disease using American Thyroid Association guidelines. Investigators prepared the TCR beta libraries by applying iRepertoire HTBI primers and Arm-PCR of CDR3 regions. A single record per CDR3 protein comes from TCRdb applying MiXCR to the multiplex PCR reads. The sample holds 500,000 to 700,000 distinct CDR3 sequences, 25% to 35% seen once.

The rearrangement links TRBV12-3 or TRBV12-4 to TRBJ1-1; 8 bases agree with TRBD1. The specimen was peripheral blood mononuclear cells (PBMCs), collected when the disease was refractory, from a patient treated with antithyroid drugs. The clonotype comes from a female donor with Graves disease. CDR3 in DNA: TGTGCCAGCAGTCCCAGGGACAGGACGGGCGCTTTCTTT. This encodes CASSPRDRTGAFF.